Sequencing of this T cell receptor beta chain was carried out in a study of shared clonotypes between healthy human individuals (dated by TCRdb to 2019 to 2021). Background on the whole study: The cohort comprised a couple of women and a few men aged 18 to 49 years. Per donor, three plates each were used for CD4 naive and CD4 memory, two for CD8 naive, and one for CD8 memory. The study deeply sequenced blood TCR repertoires of five healthy adults to estimate repertoire size and the extent of clonotype sharing between individuals. Per donor, leukapheresis produced somewhere between about 0.85 and 9.5 billion PBMCs. To increase sequencing depth and limit assay-specific biases, TCR repertoire library preparation and sequencing were carried out by different laboratories using diverse techniques. Results and caveats for the whole study, not just this receptor: Naive subsets generally had larger estimated clonotype richness than memory subsets. The genetic and exposure-history diversity represented was limited by the small number of donors. Compared with non-shared clonotypes, the clonotypes found in all four sorted-subset donors had higher generation probabilities. Based on pairwise subsampling, the degree of clonotype sharing among donors was expected to be affected by sequencing depth. Across four donors, about 5.2% of naive CD4, more than 3% of naive CD8, roughly 2.2% of memory CD4, and under 0.45% of memory CD8 clonotypes were shared. Incomplete sequencing was indicated by rarefaction of sorted-subset datasets, despite the large sequencing depth. Only blood was sampled, and tissue TCR repertoires likely differ from those in blood.

From the cysteine up to the phenylalanine, the CDR3 has a length of 14 residues. Only the CDR3 region is kept as DNA, spanning 42 bases read in frame from base 1. CDR1 and CDR2, per the germline V gene (reference sequence), are MNHNY and SVGAGI. Ends trimmed: V by 4 bases, J by 8 bases; bases unmatched to a gene: 10. Using the deep immunoSEQ assay, TCR CDR3 regions were amplified from genomic DNA by multiplex PCR. Genomic DNA extracted from each cell subset was distributed evenly over all wells of several immunoSEQ 96-well plates, and each plate served as one replicate. For sorted subsets, each replicate PCR was loaded with roughly 190 ng genomic DNA, equivalent to about 30,000 T cell genomes. Purified libraries were quantified with a Qubit 3.0 fluorometer, sized on a Bioanalyzer 2100, and re-quantified with the KAPA Library Quantification kit. Every immunoSEQ 96-well plate was sequenced on a separate single-read 150-cycle Illumina NextSeq 550 flow cell. Turning to the authors' computational methods: Because the immunoSEQ output held only junctional sequences and lacked quality scores, the filtering could not match the filtering applied to full-length reads. To assign V/J genes and CDR3, sequences were annotated against IMGT germline references using PyIR, a Python wrapper for IgBLAST v1.9. Reads with weak V/J assignments (E-value above 1e-6), missing CDR3, stop codons, out-of-frame junctions, or ambiguous translated residues were removed. V3J clonotypes were defined as sequences sharing an identical inferred V gene, J gene, and CDR3 amino acid sequence. Percentage overlap between repertoires was calculated by dividing the number of shared unique clonotypes by the size of the smaller repertoire. RTK rarefaction, the Chao1 estimator, and Recon v2.1 estimates of unobserved clonotypes were used to assess repertoire richness. Generation probabilities for all TCRbeta clonotypes obtained by the gDNA method from a handful of donors were computed using OLGA. As stored in TCRdb, this immuneACCESS dataset retains in-frame rearrangements with V and J assigned. A fraction of the clones does not appear; measured against another copy, unresolved V genes explain less than half of the discrepancy, and the remainder lacks a known reason. V, J and clone size derive from that table, while D and trimming were established from the DNA sequence. The sample table lists about 2 million clones, about 95% of them with a count of one. The top ten constitute approximately 1% of the sample.

CD8 naive samples consisted of CD45RO-negative cells that were positively selected for CCR7, yielding a CD45RA+CCR7+ population without TemRA cells. Healthy HIV-negative adults with no recently reported acute infections or vaccinations were included as donors. All donors were Caucasian adults living in Nashville, Tennessee, USA. Blood was obtained by leukapheresis, after which PBMCs were separated by Ficoll-Histopaque density gradient centrifugation and cryopreserved in liquid nitrogen vapor phase. Purity and quantity of every magnetically sorted T cell population were checked by analytical flow cytometry. Each sorted fraction had its genomic DNA isolated and then quantified by UV absorbance on a Nanodrop 2000c. In regard to this clone: Its binding antigen is unknown. No much larger clonotype is one base removed from it; base qualities were not supplied.

This clonotype was sampled from a man between 18 and 35 years old in good health. The chain was built from TRBV6-6 and TRBJ1-2; TRBD1 agrees with 7 junctional bases. The sequenced sample consisted of naive CD8+ T cells sorted from blood. The sample's cell subset or site label, in plain terms: CD45RA+CCR7+. The DNA reads as follows: TGTGCCAGCAGTTCCTTGACAGGGCTGGACGGCTACACCTTC. The resulting protein is CASSSLTGLDGYTF.